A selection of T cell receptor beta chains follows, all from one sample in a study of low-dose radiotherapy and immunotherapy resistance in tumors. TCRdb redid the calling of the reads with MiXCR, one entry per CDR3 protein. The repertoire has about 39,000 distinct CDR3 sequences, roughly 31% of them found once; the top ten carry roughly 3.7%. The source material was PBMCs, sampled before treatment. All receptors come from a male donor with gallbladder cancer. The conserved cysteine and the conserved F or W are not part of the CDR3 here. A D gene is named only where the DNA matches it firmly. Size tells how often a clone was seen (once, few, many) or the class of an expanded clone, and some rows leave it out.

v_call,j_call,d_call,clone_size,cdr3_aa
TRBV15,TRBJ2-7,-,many,ATSRDHRAEQY
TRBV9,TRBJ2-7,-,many,ASSVSVTSSYEQY
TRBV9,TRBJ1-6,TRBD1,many,ASSEGQGWTSPLH
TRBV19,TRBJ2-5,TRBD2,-,ASSILLAGGMETQY
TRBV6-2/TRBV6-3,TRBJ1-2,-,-,ASSEAGGNYGYT
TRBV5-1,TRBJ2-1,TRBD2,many,ASSGVPSYNEQF
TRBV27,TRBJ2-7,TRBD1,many,ASSPRDRAEQY
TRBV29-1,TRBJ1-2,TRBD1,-,SVGGQSYGYT
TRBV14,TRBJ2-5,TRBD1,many,ASSRHRGQETQY
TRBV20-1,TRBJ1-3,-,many,SVSKGGEGNTIY
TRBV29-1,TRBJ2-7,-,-,SVRDSYEQY
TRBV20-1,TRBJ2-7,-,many,SARGPNYEQY
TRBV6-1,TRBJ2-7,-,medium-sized,ASRGAREQY
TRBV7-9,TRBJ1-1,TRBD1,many,AKRQGADTEAF
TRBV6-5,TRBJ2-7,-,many,ASSLGAGYEQY
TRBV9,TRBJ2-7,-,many,ASSWELSYEQY
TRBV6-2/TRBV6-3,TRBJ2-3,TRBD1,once,ASITGTGRTDTQY
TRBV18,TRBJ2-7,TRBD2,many,ASSPSSGGPHEQY
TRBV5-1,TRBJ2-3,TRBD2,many,ASSSLAGSTDTQY
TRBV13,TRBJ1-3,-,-,ASSLARGEGNTIY
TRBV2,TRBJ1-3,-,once,ASSVATSGNTIY
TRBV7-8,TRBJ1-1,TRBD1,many,ASSDLLRRGTNTEAF
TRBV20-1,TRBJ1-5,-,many,SARPRYGEVGRQPQH
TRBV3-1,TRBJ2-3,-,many,ASSQDPRSFGSSDTQY
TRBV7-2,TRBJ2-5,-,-,ASSAGPSQETQY
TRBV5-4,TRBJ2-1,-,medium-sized,ASRAGNPSYNEQF
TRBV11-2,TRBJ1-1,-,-,ASKPGSGNTEAF
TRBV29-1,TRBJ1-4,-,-,SVASGVTNEKLF
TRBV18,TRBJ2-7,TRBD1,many,ASSPGTGGPYEQY
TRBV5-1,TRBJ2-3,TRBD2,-,ASSLERGPDTQY
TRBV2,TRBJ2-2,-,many,ASGEPDGLVGTTGELF
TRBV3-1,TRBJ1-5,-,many,ASSLTVNQPQH
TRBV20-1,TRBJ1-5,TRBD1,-,STTFDRGSQPQH
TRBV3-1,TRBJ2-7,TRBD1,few,ASSWTGFHEQY